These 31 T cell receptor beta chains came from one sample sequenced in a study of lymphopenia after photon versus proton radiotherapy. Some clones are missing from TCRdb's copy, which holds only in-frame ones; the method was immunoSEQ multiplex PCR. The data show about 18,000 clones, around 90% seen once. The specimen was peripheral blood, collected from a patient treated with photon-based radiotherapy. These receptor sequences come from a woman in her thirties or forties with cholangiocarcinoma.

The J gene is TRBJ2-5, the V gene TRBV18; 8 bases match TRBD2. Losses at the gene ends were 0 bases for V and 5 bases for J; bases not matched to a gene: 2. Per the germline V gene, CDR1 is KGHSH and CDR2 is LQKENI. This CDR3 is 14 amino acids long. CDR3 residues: CASSPPRGAETQYF. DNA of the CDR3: TGTGCCAGCTCACCACCGCGGGGGGCCGAGACCCAGTACTTC.

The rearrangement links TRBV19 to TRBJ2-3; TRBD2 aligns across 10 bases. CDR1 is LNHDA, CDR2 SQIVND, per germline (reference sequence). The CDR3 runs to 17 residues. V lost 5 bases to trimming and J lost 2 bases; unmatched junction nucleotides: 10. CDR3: CASSPQPLAGITDTQYF. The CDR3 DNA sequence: TGTGCCAGTAGTCCCCAACCACTAGCGGGAATCACAGATACGCAGTATTTT.

CDR3 DNA sequence: TGTGCCAGCAGCTTAGAGGGGTTAACCCCAGAGCAGTACTTC. Its translation: CASSLEGLTPEQYF. This chain joins TRBV5-5 and TRBJ2-7; D might be TRBD1 or TRBD2, each matching 5 bases. There are 14 residues in the CDR3. V dropped 2 bases and J dropped 7 bases, with 16 bases sitting between them. Germline CDR1 SGHKS, CDR2 YYEKEE (reference sequence).

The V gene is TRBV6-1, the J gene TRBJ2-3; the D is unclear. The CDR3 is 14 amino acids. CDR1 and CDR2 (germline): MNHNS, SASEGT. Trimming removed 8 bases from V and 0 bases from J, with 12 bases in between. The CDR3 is CASLEGRSTDTQYF. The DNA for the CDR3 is TGTGCCAGCCTAGAAGGGCGAAGCACAGATACGCAGTATTTT.

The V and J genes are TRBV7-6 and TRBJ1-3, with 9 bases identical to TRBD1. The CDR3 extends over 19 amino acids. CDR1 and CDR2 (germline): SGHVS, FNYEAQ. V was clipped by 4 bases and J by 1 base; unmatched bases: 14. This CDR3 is CASSSIPFSGTGSGNTIYF. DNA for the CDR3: TGTGCCAGCAGCTCAATTCCATTTTCCGGGACAGGGTCTGGAAACACCATATATTTT.

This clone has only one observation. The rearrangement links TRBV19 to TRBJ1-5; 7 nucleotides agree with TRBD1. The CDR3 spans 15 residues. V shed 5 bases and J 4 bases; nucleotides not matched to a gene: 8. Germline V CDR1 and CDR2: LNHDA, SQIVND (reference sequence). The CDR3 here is CASSSGGGGNQPQHF. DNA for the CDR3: TGTGCCAGTAGTTCTGGAGGGGGCGGAAATCAGCCCCAGCATTTT.

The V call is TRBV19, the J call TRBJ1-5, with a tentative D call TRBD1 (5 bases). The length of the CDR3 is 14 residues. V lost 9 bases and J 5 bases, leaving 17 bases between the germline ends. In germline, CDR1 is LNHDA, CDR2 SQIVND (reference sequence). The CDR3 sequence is CASRQTIDYQPQHF. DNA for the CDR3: TGTGCCAGCCGACAGACCATCGATTATCAGCCCCAGCATTTT. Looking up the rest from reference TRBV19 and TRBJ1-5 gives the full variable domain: DGGITQSPKYLFRKEGQNVTLSCEQNLNHDAMYWYRQDPGQGLRLIYYSQIVNDFQKGDIAEGYSVSREKKESFPLTVTSAQKNPTAFYLCASRQTIDYQPQHFGDGTRLSIL.

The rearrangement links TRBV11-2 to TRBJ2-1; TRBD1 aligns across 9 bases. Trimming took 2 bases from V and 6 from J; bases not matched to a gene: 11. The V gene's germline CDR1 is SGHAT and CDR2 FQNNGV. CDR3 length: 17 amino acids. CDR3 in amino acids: CASSLHGQGSGFNEQFF. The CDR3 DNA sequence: TGTGCCAGCAGCTTACACGGACAGGGGAGCGGATTCAATGAGCAGTTCTTC.

The CDR3 bases are TGTGCCAGCACCCGAAAGGCCACCCAAGAGACCCAGTACTTC. Amino acids: CASTRKATQETQYF. This chain joins TRBV13 and TRBJ2-5; unclear D gene. Germline CDR1 is PRHDT and CDR2 is FYEKMQ (reference sequence). The CDR3 contains 14 residues. The V gene lost 7 bases and the J gene lost 1 base, with 13 bases spanning the gap.

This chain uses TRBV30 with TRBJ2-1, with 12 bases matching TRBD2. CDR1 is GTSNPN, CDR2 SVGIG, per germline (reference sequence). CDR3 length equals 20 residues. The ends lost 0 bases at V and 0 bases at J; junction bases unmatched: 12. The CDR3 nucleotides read TGTGCCTGGAGTGTATCTCGGGGACTAGCGGGCGAAAGCTCCTACAATGAGCAGTTCTTC. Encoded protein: CAWSVSRGLAGESSYNEQFF.

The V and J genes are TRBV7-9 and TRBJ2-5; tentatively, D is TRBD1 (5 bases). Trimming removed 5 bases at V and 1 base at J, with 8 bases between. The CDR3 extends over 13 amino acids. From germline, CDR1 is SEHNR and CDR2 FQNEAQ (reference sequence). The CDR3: CASSLDSQETQYF. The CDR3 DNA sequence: TGTGCCAGCAGCCTTGACAGCCAAGAGACCCAGTACTTC. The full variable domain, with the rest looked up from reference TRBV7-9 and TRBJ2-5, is DTGVSQNPRHKITKRGQNVTFRCDPISEHNRLYWYRQTLGQGPEFLTYFQNEAQLEKSRLLSDRFSAERPKGSFSTLEIQRTEQGDSAMYLCASSLDSQETQYFGPGTRLLVL.

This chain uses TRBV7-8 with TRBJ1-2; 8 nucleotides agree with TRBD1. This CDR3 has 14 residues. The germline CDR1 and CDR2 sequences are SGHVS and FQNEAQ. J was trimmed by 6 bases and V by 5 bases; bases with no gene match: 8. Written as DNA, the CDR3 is TGTGCCAGCAGCCAGGGGGCCGCGGGGAATGGCTACACCTTC. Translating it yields CASSQGAAGNGYTF.

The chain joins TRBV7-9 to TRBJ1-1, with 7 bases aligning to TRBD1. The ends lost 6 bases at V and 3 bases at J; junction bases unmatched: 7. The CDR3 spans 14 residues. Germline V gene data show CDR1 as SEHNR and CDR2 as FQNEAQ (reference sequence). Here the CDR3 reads CASSRQGRDTEAFF. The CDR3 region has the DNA TGTGCCAGCAGTCGACAGGGACGGGACACTGAAGCTTTCTTT.

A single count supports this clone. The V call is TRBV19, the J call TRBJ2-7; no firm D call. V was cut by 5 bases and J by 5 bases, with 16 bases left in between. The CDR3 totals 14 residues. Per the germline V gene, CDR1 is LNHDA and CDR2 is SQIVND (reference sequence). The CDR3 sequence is CASSPRTQGNEQYF. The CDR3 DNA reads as TGTGCCAGTAGTCCTCGGACCCAAGGCAACGAGCAGTACTTC.

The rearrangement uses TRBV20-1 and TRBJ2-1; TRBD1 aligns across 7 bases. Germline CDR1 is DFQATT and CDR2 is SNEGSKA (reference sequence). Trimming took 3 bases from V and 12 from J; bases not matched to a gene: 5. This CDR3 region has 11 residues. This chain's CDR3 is CSASTGTVQFF. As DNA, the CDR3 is TGCAGTGCTAGTACCGGGACAGTGCAGTTCTTC.

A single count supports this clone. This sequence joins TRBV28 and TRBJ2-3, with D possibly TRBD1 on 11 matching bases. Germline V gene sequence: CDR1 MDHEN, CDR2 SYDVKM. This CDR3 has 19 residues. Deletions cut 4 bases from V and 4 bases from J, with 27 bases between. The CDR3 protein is CASSSPGQGDSGRSDTQYF. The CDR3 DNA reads TGTGCCAGCAGTTCCCCGGGACAGGGGGATAGCGGGAGGTCAGATACGCAGTATTTT.

CDR3 protein: CASSIEDRATGELFF. CDR3 coding DNA: TGTGCCAGCAGCATAGAAGACAGGGCCACCGGGGAGCTGTTTTTT. V and J are TRBV7-3 and TRBJ2-2, with 7 nucleotides matching TRBD1. Germline V gene sequence: CDR1 SGHTA, CDR2 FQGTGA. After removal of 5 bases from V and 4 bases from J, the junction contained 7 bases not matched to a gene. CDR3 length equals 15 residues.

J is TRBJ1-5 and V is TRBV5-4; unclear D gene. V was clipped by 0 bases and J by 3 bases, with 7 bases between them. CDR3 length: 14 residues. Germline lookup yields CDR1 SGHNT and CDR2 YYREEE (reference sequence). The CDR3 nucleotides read TGTGCCAGCAGCTTGGGTCCTTTCAATCAGCCCCAGCATTTT. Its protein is CASSLGPFNQPQHF.

DNA for the CDR3: TGTGCCAGCAGTTTAATGCGCCAGCTCCACAATGAGCAGTTCTTC. Translated: CASSLMRQLHNEQFF. The V and J genes are TRBV27 and TRBJ2-1, with D unresolved. Germline V CDR1 and CDR2: MNHEY, SMNVEV (reference sequence). This CDR3 contains 15 residues. Trimming took off 2 bases at V and 5 bases at J, with 13 bases between the two ends.

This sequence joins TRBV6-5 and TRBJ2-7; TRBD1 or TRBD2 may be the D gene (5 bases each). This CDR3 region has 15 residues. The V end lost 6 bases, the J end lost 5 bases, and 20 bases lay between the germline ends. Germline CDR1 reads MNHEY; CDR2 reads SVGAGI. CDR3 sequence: CASSLKGTYPDEQYF. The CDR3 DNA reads TGTGCCAGCAGCCTCAAAGGGACCTACCCGGACGAGCAGTACTTC.

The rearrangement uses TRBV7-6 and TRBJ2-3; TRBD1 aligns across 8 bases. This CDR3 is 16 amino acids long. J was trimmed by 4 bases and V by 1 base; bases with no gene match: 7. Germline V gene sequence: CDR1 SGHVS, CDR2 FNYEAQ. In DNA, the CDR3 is TGTGCCAGCAGCTTAGGCCCAGGGGGCAATGCAGATACGCAGTATTTT. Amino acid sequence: CASSLGPGGNADTQYF.

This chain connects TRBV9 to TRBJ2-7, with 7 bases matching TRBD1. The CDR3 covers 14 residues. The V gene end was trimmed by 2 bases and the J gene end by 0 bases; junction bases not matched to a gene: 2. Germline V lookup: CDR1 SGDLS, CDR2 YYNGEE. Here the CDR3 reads CASSVGTASYEQYF. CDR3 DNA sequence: TGTGCCAGCAGCGTTGGGACAGCCTCCTACGAGCAGTACTTC. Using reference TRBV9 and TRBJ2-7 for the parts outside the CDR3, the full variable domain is DSGVTQTPKHLITATGQRVTLRCSPRSGDLSVYWYQQSLDQGLQFLIQYYNGEERAKGNILERFSAQQFPDLHSELNLSSLELGDSALYFCASSVGTASYEQYFGPGTRLTVT.

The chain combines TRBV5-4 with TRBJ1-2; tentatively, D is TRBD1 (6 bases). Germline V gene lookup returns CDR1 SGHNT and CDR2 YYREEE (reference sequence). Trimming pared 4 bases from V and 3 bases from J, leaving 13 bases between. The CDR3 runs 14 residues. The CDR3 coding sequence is TGTGCCAGCAGCACCCGGGACAAAGACTATGGCTACACCTTC. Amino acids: CASSTRDKDYGYTF.

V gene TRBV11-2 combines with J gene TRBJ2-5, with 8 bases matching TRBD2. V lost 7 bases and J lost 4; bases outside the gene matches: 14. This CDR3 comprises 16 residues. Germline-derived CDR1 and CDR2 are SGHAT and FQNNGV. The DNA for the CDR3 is TGTGCCAGCATCAAAGGATTCGCGGGGGGACCAGAGACCCAGTACTTC. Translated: CASIKGFAGGPETQYF.

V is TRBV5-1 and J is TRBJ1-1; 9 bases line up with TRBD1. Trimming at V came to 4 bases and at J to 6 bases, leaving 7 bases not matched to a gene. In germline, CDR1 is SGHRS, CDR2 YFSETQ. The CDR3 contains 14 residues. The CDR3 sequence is CASSATQGAAEAFF. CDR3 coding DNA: TGCGCCAGCAGCGCCACACAGGGGGCCGCTGAAGCTTTCTTT.

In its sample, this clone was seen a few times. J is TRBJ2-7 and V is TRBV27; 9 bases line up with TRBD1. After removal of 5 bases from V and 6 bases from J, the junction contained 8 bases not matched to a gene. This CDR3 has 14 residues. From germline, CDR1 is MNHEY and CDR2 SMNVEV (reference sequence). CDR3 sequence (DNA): TGTGCCAGCAGTCCCGGGACAGGGATGGGCGAGCAGTACTTC. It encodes CASSPGTGMGEQYF.

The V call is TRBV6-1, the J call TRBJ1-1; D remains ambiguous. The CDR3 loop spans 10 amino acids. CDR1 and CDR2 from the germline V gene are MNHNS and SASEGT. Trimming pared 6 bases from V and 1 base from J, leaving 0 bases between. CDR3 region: CASRNTEAFF. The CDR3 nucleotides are TGTGCCAGCAGGAACACTGAAGCTTTCTTT.

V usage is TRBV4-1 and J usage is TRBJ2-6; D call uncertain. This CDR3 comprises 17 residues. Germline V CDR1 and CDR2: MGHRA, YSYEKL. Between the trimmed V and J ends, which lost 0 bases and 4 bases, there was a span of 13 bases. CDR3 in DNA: TGCGCCAGCAGCCAAGATGTTCGGGTTTCCGGGGCCAACGTCCTGACTTTC. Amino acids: CASSQDVRVSGANVLTF.

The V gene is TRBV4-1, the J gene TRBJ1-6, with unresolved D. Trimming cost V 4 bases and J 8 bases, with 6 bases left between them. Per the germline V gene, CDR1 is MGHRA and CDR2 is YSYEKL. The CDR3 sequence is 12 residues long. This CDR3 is CASSPLDSPLHF. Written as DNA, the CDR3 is TGCGCCAGCAGCCCACTCGATTCACCCCTCCACTTT.

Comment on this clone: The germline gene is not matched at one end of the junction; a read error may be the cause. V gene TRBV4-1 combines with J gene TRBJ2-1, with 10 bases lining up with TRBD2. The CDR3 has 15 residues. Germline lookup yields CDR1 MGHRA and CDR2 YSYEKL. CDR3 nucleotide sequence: TGTGCCAGCAGCCAAACTAGCGGGAACTACAATGAGCAGTTCTTC. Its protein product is CASSQTSGNYNEQFF.

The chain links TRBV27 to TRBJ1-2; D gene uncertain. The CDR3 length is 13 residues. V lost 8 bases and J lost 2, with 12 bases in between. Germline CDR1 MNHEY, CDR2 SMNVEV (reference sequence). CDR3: CASGRVGNYGYTF. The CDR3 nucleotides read TGTGCCAGCGGGAGGGTCGGCAACTATGGCTACACCTTC.